The 23 T cell receptor beta chains given below trace back to one sample, sequenced in a study of a mutant IDH1 vaccine in newly diagnosed glioma. Regarding time point: week 11, during vaccination. Every vaccine dose comprised 300 ug of mutant IDH1 20-mer peptide plus topical imiquimod. Sequencing was performed with immunoSEQ multiplex PCR; in TCRdb, only in-frame clones are kept and a portion is missing. Of roughly 120,000 clones in the sample, 80% were seen once. Antigen specificity for these receptors is unknown. The sequencing here drew on PBMCs, taken from a glioma patient whose treatment included an IDH1 peptide vaccine. These receptors originate from a man between 40 and 49 years old with glioma.

This clone is a singleton in its sample. CDR3 residues: CASSQDRPDTQYF. DNA of the CDR3: TGTGCCAGTAGTCAGGACCGCCCAGATACGCAGTATTTT. This chain joins TRBV19 and TRBJ2-3; no definite D call. The germline V gene has CDR1 LNHDA and CDR2 SQIVND (reference sequence). The CDR3 is made up of 13 amino acids. V was clipped by 5 bases and J by 4 bases, with 10 bases between them. The entire variable domain, with the rest obtained from reference TRBV19 and TRBJ2-3, is as follows: DGGITQSPKYLFRKEGQNVTLSCEQNLNHDAMYWYRQDPGQGLRLIYYSQIVNDFQKGDIAEGYSVSREKKESFPLTVTSAQKNPTAFYLCASSQDRPDTQYFGPGTRLTVL.

This chain joins TRBV5-4 and TRBJ2-5; a weak D match, TRBD2 (5 bases). Trimming removed 3 bases at V and 5 bases at J, with 11 bases between. CDR1 SGHNT and CDR2 YYREEE come from the germline V gene (reference sequence). This CDR3 is built from 13 residues. This CDR3 is CASSSDPGETQYF. The CDR3 bases are TGTGCCAGCAGCTCGGACCCGGGGGAGACCCAGTACTTC.

This chain uses TRBV11-2 with TRBJ2-7, with D possibly matching TRBD2 (7 bases). Germline lookup yields CDR1 SGHAT and CDR2 FQNNGV. Trimming took 0 bases from V and 5 from J, leaving 14 bases between them. The CDR3 length is 15 residues. The CDR3 coding sequence is TGTGCCAGCAGCTTAGATACAGGGAGGGCCGACGAGCAGTACTTC. This translates into CASSLDTGRADEQYF.

The chain links TRBV5-4 to TRBJ2-3; 10 nucleotides match TRBD2. V lost 4 bases to trimming and J lost 0 bases; unmatched junction nucleotides: 5. CDR1 and CDR2 (germline): SGHNT, YYREEE (reference sequence). CDR3 length equals 16 residues. The DNA for the CDR3 is TGTGCCAGCAGCGAAACTAGCGGGGTTAGCACAGATACGCAGTATTTT. As protein: CASSETSGVSTDTQYF.

The genes are TRBV10-1 and TRBJ2-2; tentative D call: TRBD2 (6 bases). Per germline, CDR1 WNHNN and CDR2 SYGVQD (reference sequence). CDR3 length equals 17 residues. The V end was cut by 2 bases, the J end by 0 bases, with 13 bases between. Here the CDR3 DNA reads TGCGCCAGCAGTGAGGCCTCGCGGGGATCGAACACCGGGGAGCTGTTTTTT. Translation gives CASSEASRGSNTGELFF.

The chain uses TRBV2 and TRBJ2-7, with a possible D match to TRBD2 (5 bases). V was cut by 5 bases and J by 2 bases, with 7 bases left in between. CDR1 SNHLY and CDR2 FYNNEI come from the germline V gene. The CDR3 is made up of 12 amino acids. The CDR3 DNA is TGTGCCAGCAGTTCGGGGACCTACGAGCAGTACTTC. It yields the protein CASSSGTYEQYF.

The sample holds a few counts of this clone. The chain employs TRBV19 and TRBJ1-5, with 8 nucleotides matching TRBD1. From germline, CDR1 is LNHDA and CDR2 SQIVND (reference sequence). After removal of 8 bases from V and 3 bases from J, the junction contained 9 bases not matched to a gene. The CDR3 sequence is 15 residues long. The CDR3 reads CASEGQGGINQPQHF. The CDR3 bases are TGTGCCAGTGAAGGACAGGGTGGTATCAATCAGCCCCAGCATTTT.

This sequence joins TRBV25-1 and TRBJ2-7; maybe TRBD1 (6 bases). Germline-derived CDR1 and CDR2 are MGHDK and SYGVNS. This CDR3 region has 14 residues. V lost 9 bases and J 0 bases, leaving 15 bases between the germline ends. The DNA for the CDR3 is TGTGCCAGTCAAAAAACAGGGATCTCCTACGAGCAGTACTTC. Its protein is CASQKTGISYEQYF.

The chain recombines TRBV30 with TRBJ1-5; D call uncertain. The CDR3 is 14 amino acids. V lost 0 bases and J 11 bases, leaving 17 bases between the germline ends. Looked up from germline, CDR1 is GTSNPN and CDR2 is SVGIG (reference sequence). CDR3 sequence: CAWSVQPVVGTQHF. Here the CDR3 DNA reads TGTGCCTGGAGTGTACAACCGGTGGTCGGGACCCAGCATTTT. Looking up the rest from reference TRBV30 and TRBJ1-5 gives the full variable domain: SQTIHQWPATLVQPVGSPLSLECTVEGTSNPNLYWYRQAAGRGLQLLFYSVGIGQISSEVPQNLSASRPQDRQFILSSKKLLLSDSGFYLCAWSVQPVVGTQHFGDGTRLSIL.

In this sample, this clone turned up once. The gene calls are TRBV19 and TRBJ2-7; TRBD1 agrees at 9 bases. Germline V gives CDR1 LNHDA, CDR2 SQIVND (reference sequence). The CDR3 is 13 amino acids. V trimming: 4 bases; J trimming: 3 bases; junction bases outside the gene matches: 1. The CDR3 reads CASSTTGGYEQYF. Here the CDR3 DNA reads TGTGCCAGTAGTACGACAGGGGGCTACGAGCAGTACTTC.

V gene TRBV5-1 combines with J gene TRBJ2-1, with TRBD2 as a possible D gene (7 bases). The CDR3 spans 16 residues. Germline V gene data show CDR1 as SGHRS and CDR2 as YFSETQ. The V end was cut by 0 bases, the J end by 5 bases, with 15 bases between. In DNA, the CDR3 is TGCGCCAGCAGCTTGGCAGGGCGGGGGCCGAACAATGAGCAGTTCTTC. Translated, it gives CASSLAGRGPNNEQFF.

The genes are TRBV19 and TRBJ2-1, with TRBD2 identical over 10 bases. This CDR3 has 14 amino acids. Trimming removed 6 bases from V and 2 bases from J; junction bases left unmatched: 1. Germline V gene data show CDR1 as LNHDA and CDR2 as SQIVND (reference sequence). CDR3 bases: TGTGCCAGTAGGAGCGGGGGGGCCTACAATGAGCAGTTCTTC. It encodes CASRSGGAYNEQFF.

The rearrangement links TRBV6-1 to TRBJ2-7; D is uncertain. The germline V and J ends were trimmed by 2 bases and 0 bases, with 5 bases remaining between them. Per germline, CDR1 MNHNS and CDR2 SASEGT. The CDR3 contains 13 residues. The CDR3 DNA sequence: TGTGCCAGCAGTGAACAACACTCCTACGAGCAGTACTTC. Its translation: CASSEQHSYEQYF.

The chain links TRBV5-1 to TRBJ2-7; the D gene is possibly TRBD2 (7 bases). V was pared by 0 bases and J by 6 bases, with 13 bases between. Germline V CDR1 and CDR2: SGHRS, YFSETQ. The CDR3 runs 14 residues. The DNA of the CDR3 is TGCGCCAGCAGCTTGGCCCGGGGGGCGGGCGAGCAGTACTTC. It specifies CASSLARGAGEQYF.

The chain has TRBV7-2 and TRBJ2-2; no clear D gene. V was shortened by 5 bases and J by 1 base, with 8 bases between the two germline ends. Germline values: CDR1 SGHTA, CDR2 FQGNSA. The length of the CDR3 is 14 residues. The CDR3 region is CASSRPGNTGELFF. The CDR3 nucleotides read TGTGCCAGCAGCCGCCCCGGGAACACCGGGGAGCTGTTTTTT.

The chain couples TRBV6-1 to TRBJ2-4, with 10 bases matching TRBD2. This CDR3 comprises 14 residues. V was clipped by 6 bases and J by 6 bases; unmatched bases: 5. Germline values: CDR1 MNHNS, CDR2 SASEGT. The CDR3 region is CASRLAGTRNIQYF. As DNA, the CDR3 is TGTGCCAGCAGACTAGCGGGGACTAGAAACATTCAGTACTTC.

This clone appeared a single time. The chain links TRBV19 to TRBJ2-1; D uncertain. CDR3 size: 12 residues. Between the trimmed V and J ends, which lost 4 bases and 3 bases, there was a span of 4 bases. The germline gives CDR1 LNHDA, CDR2 SQIVND (reference sequence). CDR3 nucleotides: TGTGCCAGTAGTAGGGTCTACAATGAGCAGTTCTTC. As protein: CASSRVYNEQFF. Full variable domain (remainder filled in from reference TRBV19 and TRBJ2-1): DGGITQSPKYLFRKEGQNVTLSCEQNLNHDAMYWYRQDPGQGLRLIYYSQIVNDFQKGDIAEGYSVSREKKESFPLTVTSAQKNPTAFYLCASSRVYNEQFFGPGTRLTVL.

The V and J genes are TRBV30 and TRBJ1-2; unclear D gene. CDR3 size: 9 residues. The germline V and J ends were trimmed by 3 bases and 8 bases, with 4 bases remaining between them. Germline-derived CDR1 and CDR2 are GTSNPN and SVGIG (reference sequence). CDR3 sequence reads: CAWRDGYTF. The CDR3 DNA follows: TGTGCCTGGAGGGACGGCTACACCTTC.

A few counts support this clone. This chain uses TRBV5-1 with TRBJ2-5; 12 positions agree with TRBD2. Per germline, CDR1 SGHRS and CDR2 YFSETQ. V was pared by 4 bases and J by 2 bases, with 6 bases of the junction left unmatched. The CDR3 contains 16 residues. CDR3 in amino acids: CASSRTSGTLQETQYF. The CDR3 DNA reads as TGCGCCAGCAGCCGGACTAGCGGGACCTTACAAGAGACCCAGTACTTC.

V gene TRBV7-2 combines with J gene TRBJ2-7; D is uncertain. V lost 1 base and J lost 4, with 11 bases in between. This CDR3 comprises 14 residues. CDR1 is SGHTA, CDR2 FQGNSA, per germline. The CDR3 sequence is CASSLDSINYEQYF. CDR3 bases: TGTGCCAGCAGCTTAGACAGTATTAATTACGAGCAGTACTTC.

The chain couples TRBV7-9 to TRBJ1-5, with TRBD1 matching 8 bases. This CDR3 is 16 amino acids long. V lost 0 bases, J lost 5 bases, and 6 bases stayed unmatched. Germline V lookup: CDR1 SEHNR, CDR2 FQNEAQ (reference sequence). In DNA form, the CDR3 reads TGTGCCAGCAGCTTAGCTGGGACAGGTCCTCATCAGCCCCAGCATTTT. Encoded protein: CASSLAGTGPHQPQHF.

This clone was seen a handful of times. The chain links TRBV6-6 to TRBJ1-1, with D possibly being TRBD1 (5 bases). Per germline, CDR1 MNHNY and CDR2 SVGAGI (reference sequence). V dropped 5 bases and J dropped 4 bases, with 11 bases sitting between them. The CDR3 consists of 13 residues. The CDR3 DNA sequence: TGTGCCAGCAGTCCCCGGGACGTCACTGAAGCTTTCTTT. This encodes CASSPRDVTEAFF.

This chain uses TRBV20-1 with TRBJ2-5; D call uncertain. Between the trimmed V and J ends, which lost 7 bases and 2 bases, there was a span of 8 bases. CDR3 length equals 11 residues. CDR1 and CDR2 from the germline V gene are DFQATT and SNEGSKA (reference sequence). In nucleotides, the CDR3 is TGCAGTGTCGAAAGACAAGAGACCCAGTACTTC. Protein sequence: CSVERQETQYF.